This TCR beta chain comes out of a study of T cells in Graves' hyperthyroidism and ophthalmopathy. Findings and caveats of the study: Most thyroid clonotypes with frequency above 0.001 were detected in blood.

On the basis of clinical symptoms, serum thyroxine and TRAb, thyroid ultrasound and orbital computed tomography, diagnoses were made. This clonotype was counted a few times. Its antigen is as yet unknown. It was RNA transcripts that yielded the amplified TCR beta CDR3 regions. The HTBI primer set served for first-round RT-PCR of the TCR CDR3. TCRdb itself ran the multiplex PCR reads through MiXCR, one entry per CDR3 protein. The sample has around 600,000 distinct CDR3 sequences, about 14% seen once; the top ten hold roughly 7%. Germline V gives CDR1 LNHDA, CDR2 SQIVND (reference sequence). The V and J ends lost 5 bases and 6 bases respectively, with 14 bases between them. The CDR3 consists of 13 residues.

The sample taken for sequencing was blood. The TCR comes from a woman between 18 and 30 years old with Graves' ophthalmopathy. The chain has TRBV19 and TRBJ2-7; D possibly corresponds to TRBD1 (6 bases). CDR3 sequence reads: CASSSQQGPEQYF. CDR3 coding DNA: TGTGCCAGTAGTTCGCAACAGGGACCCGAGCAGTACTTC.